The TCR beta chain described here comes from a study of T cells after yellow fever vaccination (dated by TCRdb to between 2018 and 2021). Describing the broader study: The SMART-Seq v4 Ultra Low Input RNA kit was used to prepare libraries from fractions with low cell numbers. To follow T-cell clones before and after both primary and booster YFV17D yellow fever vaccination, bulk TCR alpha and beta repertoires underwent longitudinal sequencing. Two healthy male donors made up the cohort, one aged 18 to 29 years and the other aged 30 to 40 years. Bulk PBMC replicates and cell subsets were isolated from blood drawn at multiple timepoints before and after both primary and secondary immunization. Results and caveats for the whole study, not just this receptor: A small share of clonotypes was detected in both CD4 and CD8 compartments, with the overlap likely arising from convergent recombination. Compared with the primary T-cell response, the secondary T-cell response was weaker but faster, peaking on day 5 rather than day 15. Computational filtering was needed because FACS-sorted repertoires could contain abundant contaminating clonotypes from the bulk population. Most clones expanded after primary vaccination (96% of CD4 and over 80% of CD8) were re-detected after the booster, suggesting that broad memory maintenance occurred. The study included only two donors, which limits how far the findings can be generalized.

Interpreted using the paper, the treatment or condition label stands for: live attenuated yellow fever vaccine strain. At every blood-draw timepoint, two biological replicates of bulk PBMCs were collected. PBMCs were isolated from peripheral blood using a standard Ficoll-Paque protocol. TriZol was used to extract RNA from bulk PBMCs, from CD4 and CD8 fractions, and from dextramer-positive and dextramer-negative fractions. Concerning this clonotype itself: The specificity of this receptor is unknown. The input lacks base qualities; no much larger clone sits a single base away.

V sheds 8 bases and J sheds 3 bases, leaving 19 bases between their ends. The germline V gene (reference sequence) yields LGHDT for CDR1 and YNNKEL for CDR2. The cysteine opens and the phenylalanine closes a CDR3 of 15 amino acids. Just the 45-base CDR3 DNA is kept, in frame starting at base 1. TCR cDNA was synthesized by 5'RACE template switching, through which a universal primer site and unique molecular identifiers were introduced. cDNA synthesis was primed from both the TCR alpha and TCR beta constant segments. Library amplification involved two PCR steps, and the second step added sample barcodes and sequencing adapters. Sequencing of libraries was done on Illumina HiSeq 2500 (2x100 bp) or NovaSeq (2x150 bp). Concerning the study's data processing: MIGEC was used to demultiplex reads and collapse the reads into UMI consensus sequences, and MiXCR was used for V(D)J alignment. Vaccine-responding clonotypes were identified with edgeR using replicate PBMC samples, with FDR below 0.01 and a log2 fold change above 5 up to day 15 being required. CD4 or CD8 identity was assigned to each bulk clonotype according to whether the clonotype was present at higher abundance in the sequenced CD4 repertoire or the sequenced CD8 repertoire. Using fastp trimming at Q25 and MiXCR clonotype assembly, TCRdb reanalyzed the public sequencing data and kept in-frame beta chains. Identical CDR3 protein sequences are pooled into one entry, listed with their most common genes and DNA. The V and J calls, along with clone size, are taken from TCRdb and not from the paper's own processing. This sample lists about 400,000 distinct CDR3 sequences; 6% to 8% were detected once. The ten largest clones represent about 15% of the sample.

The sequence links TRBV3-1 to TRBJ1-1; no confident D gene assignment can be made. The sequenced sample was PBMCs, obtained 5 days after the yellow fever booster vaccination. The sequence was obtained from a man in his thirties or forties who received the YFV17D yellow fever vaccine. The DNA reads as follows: TGTGCCAGCGGTCAACATTTTCGGGAGCACACTGAAGCTTTCTTT. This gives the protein CASGQHFREHTEAFF.